Below, one T cell receptor beta chain is given with its context. It has no known antigen specificity. The sample holds no much larger clone one base away, and base qualities are not on file. The CDR3 has 13 amino acids, counting the end cysteine and phenylalanine. Of all the DNA, just the CDR3 is kept, 39 bases in frame from base 1. Based on the germline V gene, the CDR1 and CDR2 sequences are SGHAT and FQNNGV. Deletion took 5 bases off V and 4 bases off J, with a span of 11 bases between the germline ends. The receptor library was made with the immunoSEQ multiplex PCR assay. TCRdb mirrors the immuneACCESS table, restricted to in-frame sequences. Some clones are absent from its copies; in checked studies, under half trace to an unresolved V gene, and the reason for the others is unknown. The sample contains 85,000 to 100,000 clones, about nine tenths of them found a single time. Roughly 1.7% of the sample comes from the top ten.

This sample stems from a study of T cells after somatic rescue of genetic block (dated by TCRdb to between 2020 and 2021). Regarding the study in general: The study assessed how robust, over the long term, a T-cell system was when the system had developed through somatic rescue of a genetic block in T-cell development.

The chain is assembled from TRBV11-2 and TRBJ2-5, with no confident D gene call. The origin of this receptor is a woman younger than 35. Sequencing was performed on peripheral blood mononuclear cells (PBMCs). Here is the DNA: TGTGCCAGCAGCCAGACACGTGGAGAGACCCAGTACTTC. The resulting protein is CASSQTRGETQYF.